This T cell receptor beta chain was identified in a study of cytomegalovirus exposure and HLA in healthy donors. At the level of the study: Early release data held 85 million or so unique TCRs from HLA-typed donors. Genetic ancestry analysis placed approximately 79% of the 398 donors that were genotyped in the Caucasian-associated cluster.

J lost 2 bases, V lost 1 base, and 6 bases had no gene match. The CDR3 is 15 amino acids. Germline loops: CDR1 GTSNPN, CDR2 SVGIG (reference sequence). Whole-study findings and limits: Segments of the TCR beta V type were, in most cases, productive about 87% or about 30% of the time in an earlier analysis.

Concerning this clone itself: Antigen: not known.

Vbeta (60) and Jbeta (13) primers were used in the PCR. Method: immunoSEQ multiplex PCR; TCRdb's copy keeps in-frame clones and lacks some. The sample yields 240,000 or so clones, 75% to 85% seen once. This rearrangement joins TRBV30 to TRBJ2-3; TRBD1 agrees at 7 bases. What was sequenced was PBMCs. This TCR derives from an older woman in good health and CMV-seropositive. CDR3 in DNA: TGTGCCTGGAGTGCTCAGGGGACAGCCACAGATACGCAGTATTTT. Protein: CAWSAQGTATDTQYF.